This T cell receptor (beta chain) emerged from a study of shared clonotypes between healthy human individuals. V was trimmed by 3 bases and J by 6 bases, leaving 5 bases between them. The V gene's germline CDR1 is DFQATT and CDR2 SNEGSKA (reference sequence). The CDR3 extends over 11 amino acids. Notes on the study in general: Between a handful of donors, naive CD4 clonotypes were shared at a level of about 5%.

The table came from immunoSEQ multiplex PCR; TCRdb's copy has only in-frame clones and leaves some out. The sample records around 1.4 million clones, approximately 98.5% being singletons. Note on this clone: The antigen remains unidentified. The identical CDR3 is also encoded by other nucleotide sequences in the sample.

The source of this sequence is a man between 25 and 39 years old in good health. Sequenced material: naive CD4+ T cells sorted from blood. Noted subset: CD45RA+ positively selected. The V call is TRBV20-1, the J call TRBJ2-2; no definite D call. Written as DNA, the CDR3 is TGCAGTGCTAGCCTACCCGGGGAGCTGTTTTTT. This sequence encodes CSASLPGELFF.